What follows describes a single TCR beta chain. No antigen is known for it. TCRdb passed the RACE reads through MiXCR, listing each CDR3 protein once. The sample lists about 83,000 distinct CDR3 sequences, approximately 8% seen once, with about 1.6% in the top ten. The data are from a study of human T cells and chemical hapten exposure. Time point noted: patch test 1, 2 weeks after DPC sensitization. Treatment here: therapeutic diphenylcyclopropenone sensitization with weekly scalp DPC. The germline gives CDR1 SGHDT, CDR2 YYEEEE. Trimming shortened V by 1 base and J by 4 bases, and 11 bases separated the two germline ends. This CDR3 is 14 amino acids long. Study-wide results and caveats: Expanded TCR sets contained significantly more large CDR3 similarity clusters than controls.

This specimen consisted of whole blood, obtained in connection with sensitization to the hapten diphenylcyclopropenone (DPC). This clonotype was sampled from a woman aged 25 to 45 with alopecia areata. Some clones in this sample may be carry-over from other donors' samples. V is TRBV5-6 and J is TRBJ1-1; the D gene is possibly TRBD1 (6 bases). Written as DNA, the CDR3 is TGTGCCAGCAGCTTGCCACAGGGATCCACTGAAGCTTTCTTT. Its protein is CASSLPQGSTEAFF.